A selection of T cell receptor beta chains follows, all from one sample in a study of human T cells and chemical hapten exposure. Each CDR3 protein is one row after TCRdb ran MiXCR on the RACE reads. The sample lists under 300,000 distinct CDR3 sequences, about 8.6% seen once, with less than 3% in the top ten. Specimen: whole blood, collected in connection with sensitization to the hapten diphenylcyclopropenone (DPC). The receptors shown here come from a middle-aged woman with alopecia areata. Some clones in this sample may be carry-over from other donors' samples. Both conserved end residues are part of each CDR3. Fields, in order: CDR3 protein, CDR3 DNA, J gene, V gene, clone size, D gene. The D gene is left open where the match is weak. Some rows have no size entry. The others give once, few or many, or a class for an expanded clone.

CDR3 protein: CASSLELPNYGYTF
CDR3 DNA: TGTGCCAGCAGCTTAGAGCTGCCTAACTATGGCTACACCTTC
J gene: TRBJ1-2
V gene: TRBV5-5
clone size: .
D gene: .

CDR3 protein: CASSVNNSPLHF
CDR3 DNA: TGTGCCAGCAGCGTCAATAATTCACCCCTCCACTTT
J gene: TRBJ1-6
V gene: TRBV11-3
clone size: few
D gene: .

CDR3 protein: CASTAPGQVTDTQYF
CDR3 DNA: TGTGCCAGCACCGCCCCGGGACAGGTCACAGATACGCAGTATTTT
J gene: TRBJ2-3
V gene: TRBV12-3/TRBV12-4
clone size: few
D gene: TRBD1

CDR3 protein: CASNLNGDQPQHF
CDR3 DNA: TGTGCCAGCAACTTGAACGGGGATCAGCCCCAGCATTTT
J gene: TRBJ1-5
V gene: TRBV12-3/TRBV12-4
clone size: few
D gene: .

CDR3 protein: CATSDRLAGAEEQYF
CDR3 DNA: TGTGCCACCAGTGACAGACTAGCGGGAGCTGAAGAGCAGTACTTC
J gene: TRBJ2-7
V gene: TRBV24-1
clone size: .
D gene: TRBD2

CDR3 protein: CASMWTANNQPQHF
CDR3 DNA: TGTGCCAGCATGTGGACAGCCAACAATCAGCCCCAGCATTTT
J gene: TRBJ1-5
V gene: TRBV6-6
clone size: .
D gene: .

CDR3 protein: CASRKRLAETGELFF
CDR3 DNA: TGTGCCAGCAGAAAACGACTAGCGGAGACCGGGGAGCTGTTTTTT
J gene: TRBJ2-2
V gene: TRBV12-3/TRBV12-4
clone size: few
D gene: TRBD2

CDR3 protein: CSARDPLGGNTIYF
CDR3 DNA: TGCAGTGCTAGAGATCCACTGGGGGGAAACACCATATATTTT
J gene: TRBJ1-3
V gene: TRBV20-1
clone size: many
D gene: .

CDR3 protein: CASSPPTGYTEAFF
CDR3 DNA: TGTGCCAGCAGTCCCCCGACAGGGTACACTGAAGCTTTCTTT
J gene: TRBJ1-1
V gene: TRBV28
clone size: .
D gene: TRBD1

CDR3 protein: CASSQGTGGSKNIQYF
CDR3 DNA: TGTGCCAGCAGCCAGGGGACAGGGGGATCCAAAAACATTCAGTACTTC
J gene: TRBJ2-4
V gene: TRBV14
clone size: .
D gene: TRBD1

CDR3 protein: CASSYSIIDRQPQHF
CDR3 DNA: TGTGCCAGCAGTTACTCGATCATTGATCGGCAGCCCCAGCATTTT
J gene: TRBJ1-5
V gene: TRBV6-2/TRBV6-3
clone size: many
D gene: .

CDR3 protein: CASRPGLDYNEQFF
CDR3 DNA: TGTGCCAGCAGGCCGGGACTAGACTACAATGAGCAGTTCTTC
J gene: TRBJ2-1
V gene: TRBV6-1
clone size: .
D gene: TRBD2

CDR3 protein: CASSEAHYGNTEAFF
CDR3 DNA: TGTGCCAGCAGTGAAGCACATTATGGTAACACTGAAGCTTTCTTT
J gene: TRBJ1-1
V gene: TRBV6-1
clone size: .
D gene: .

CDR3 protein: CASNPQVYQPQHF
CDR3 DNA: TGTGCCAGCAACCCACAGGTTTATCAGCCCCAGCATTTT
J gene: TRBJ1-5
V gene: TRBV6-2/TRBV6-3
clone size: .
D gene: .

CDR3 protein: CASSHSVLDSNQPQHF
CDR3 DNA: TGTGCCAGCAGCCATTCAGTATTAGACAGCAATCAGCCCCAGCATTTT
J gene: TRBJ1-5
V gene: TRBV4-2
clone size: few
D gene: .

CDR3 protein: CASSLGTSGITDTQYF
CDR3 DNA: TGCGCCAGCAGCTTGGGGACTAGCGGGATCACAGATACGCAGTATTTT
J gene: TRBJ2-3
V gene: TRBV5-1
clone size: .
D gene: TRBD2

CDR3 protein: CASSFEGGEQPQHF
CDR3 DNA: TGTGCCAGCAGTTTCGAGGGGGGCGAGCAGCCCCAGCATTTT
J gene: TRBJ1-5
V gene: TRBV2
clone size: .
D gene: .

CDR3 protein: CASSSVAGGPKDTQYF
CDR3 DNA: TGTGCCAGCAGTTCGGTAGCGGGAGGGCCAAAAGATACGCAGTATTTT
J gene: TRBJ2-3
V gene: TRBV6-2/TRBV6-3
clone size: few
D gene: TRBD2

CDR3 protein: CASSLSPRYEQYF
CDR3 DNA: TGCGCCAGCAGCTTGTCACCCCGCTACGAGCAGTACTTC
J gene: TRBJ2-7
V gene: TRBV5-1
clone size: .
D gene: .

CDR3 protein: CSVLQGHNEQFF
CDR3 DNA: TGCAGTGTTCTTCAGGGGCACAATGAGCAGTTCTTC
J gene: TRBJ2-1
V gene: TRBV20-1
clone size: few
D gene: .

CDR3 protein: CSVVSLSYEQYF
CDR3 DNA: TGCAGCGTCGTGTCGCTCTCCTACGAGCAGTACTTC
J gene: TRBJ2-7
V gene: TRBV29-1
clone size: few
D gene: .

CDR3 protein: CSASGTGGRNQPQHF
CDR3 DNA: TGCAGTGCTAGTGGAACAGGGGGCAGGAATCAGCCCCAGCATTTT
J gene: TRBJ1-5
V gene: TRBV20-1
clone size: .
D gene: TRBD1

CDR3 protein: CASSSPGHQATEAFF
CDR3 DNA: TGTGCCAGCAGTAGTCCCGGACACCAGGCCACTGAAGCTTTCTTT
J gene: TRBJ1-1
V gene: TRBV28
clone size: .
D gene: .

CDR3 protein: CSAKGPSIYEQYF
CDR3 DNA: TGCAGTGCTAAAGGGCCTAGTATCTACGAGCAGTACTTC
J gene: TRBJ2-7
V gene: TRBV20-1
clone size: .
D gene: .

CDR3 protein: CASSGGTGNTEAFF
CDR3 DNA: TGCGCCAGCAGCGGGGGGACGGGGAACACTGAAGCTTTCTTT
J gene: TRBJ1-1
V gene: TRBV5-1
clone size: .
D gene: .

CDR3 protein: CASSLLTKNIQYF
CDR3 DNA: TGTGCCAGCAGCTTACTTACCAAAAACATTCAGTACTTC
J gene: TRBJ2-4
V gene: TRBV7-9
clone size: few
D gene: .

CDR3 protein: CSARDVPSYEQYF
CDR3 DNA: TGCAGTGCTAGAGATGTCCCCAGCTACGAGCAGTACTTC
J gene: TRBJ2-7
V gene: TRBV20-1
clone size: few
D gene: .

CDR3 protein: CASSSPLGQGSYEQYF
CDR3 DNA: TGTGCCAGCAGTTCCCCACTCGGACAGGGATCCTACGAGCAGTACTTC
J gene: TRBJ2-7
V gene: TRBV6-2/TRBV6-3
clone size: few
D gene: TRBD1

CDR3 protein: CASSNRDNYGYTF
CDR3 DNA: TGTGCCAGCAGCAACAGGGATAACTATGGCTACACCTTC
J gene: TRBJ1-2
V gene: TRBV7-8
clone size: many
D gene: .

CDR3 protein: CSARGGPFSGRANEQFF
CDR3 DNA: TGCAGTGCTAGAGGAGGGCCTTTTAGCGGGAGGGCCAATGAGCAGTTCTTC
J gene: TRBJ2-1
V gene: TRBV20-1
clone size: .
D gene: TRBD2

CDR3 protein: CASRSQQGAPAYGYTF
CDR3 DNA: TGTGCCAGCAGGTCTCAACAGGGGGCGCCCGCCTATGGCTACACCTTC
J gene: TRBJ1-2
V gene: TRBV28
clone size: .
D gene: TRBD1

CDR3 protein: CSARDGGDSYEQYF
CDR3 DNA: TGCAGTGCTAGAGATGGAGGAGACTCCTACGAGCAGTACTTC
J gene: TRBJ2-7
V gene: TRBV20-1
clone size: few
D gene: .

CDR3 protein: CASSFKGPNTEAFF
CDR3 DNA: TGCGCCAGCAGCTTCAAGGGACCGAACACTGAAGCTTTCTTT
J gene: TRBJ1-1
V gene: TRBV5-1
clone size: .
D gene: .

CDR3 protein: CASSFHEGRPNYGYTF
CDR3 DNA: TGTGCCAGCAGTTTTCATGAAGGGCGTCCCAACTATGGCTACACCTTC
J gene: TRBJ1-2
V gene: TRBV28
clone size: .
D gene: .

CDR3 protein: CASSFTGREKLFF
CDR3 DNA: TGTGCCAGCAGCTTTACAGGAAGAGAAAAACTGTTTTTT
J gene: TRBJ1-4
V gene: TRBV7-2
clone size: .
D gene: .

CDR3 protein: CASSYSAGWAYNEQFF
CDR3 DNA: TGTGCCAGCAGTTACTCCGCGGGCTGGGCCTACAATGAGCAGTTCTTC
J gene: TRBJ2-1
V gene: TRBV6-2/TRBV6-3
clone size: few
D gene: .

CDR3 protein: CASSSGSTDTQYF
CDR3 DNA: TGTGCCAGCAGTTCCGGGAGCACAGATACGCAGTATTTT
J gene: TRBJ2-3
V gene: TRBV12-3/TRBV12-4
clone size: many
D gene: .

CDR3 protein: CASSQDRGSSGNTIYF
CDR3 DNA: TGTGCCAGCAGCCAAGATCGGGGGTCCTCTGGAAACACCATATATTTT
J gene: TRBJ1-3
V gene: TRBV3-1
clone size: .
D gene: .

CDR3 protein: CAISEHRDRQGGGSYEQYF
CDR3 DNA: TGTGCCATCAGTGAGCACCGAGACCGACAGGGGGGAGGGTCCTACGAGCAGTACTTC
J gene: TRBJ2-7
V gene: TRBV10-3
clone size: .
D gene: TRBD1

CDR3 protein: CASSQEGMTPYEQYF
CDR3 DNA: TGCGCCAGCAGCCAAGAGGGGATGACCCCGTACGAGCAGTACTTC
J gene: TRBJ2-7
V gene: TRBV4-1
clone size: many
D gene: .

CDR3 protein: CASSSRTGDTGELFF
CDR3 DNA: TGTGCCAGCAGCTCTAGGACAGGCGACACCGGGGAGCTGTTTTTT
J gene: TRBJ2-2
V gene: TRBV5-5
clone size: .
D gene: TRBD1

CDR3 protein: CATSSRSGSRNTIYF
CDR3 DNA: TGTGCCACCAGCAGCCGGTCCGGGTCGAGAAACACCATATATTTT
J gene: TRBJ1-3
V gene: TRBV15
clone size: few
D gene: .

CDR3 protein: CASSYSAGGSTIYF
CDR3 DNA: TGTGCCAGCAGTTACTCCGCAGGGGGCAGTACCATATATTTT
J gene: TRBJ1-3
V gene: TRBV6-5
clone size: few
D gene: TRBD1

CDR3 protein: CASSVTSGWGDTQYF
CDR3 DNA: TGTGCCAGCAGCGTGACTAGCGGATGGGGAGATACGCAGTATTTT
J gene: TRBJ2-3
V gene: TRBV7-8
clone size: many
D gene: TRBD2

CDR3 protein: CASSQDGGGELFF
CDR3 DNA: TGTGCCAGCAGCCAAGACGGTGGGGGGGAGCTGTTTTTT
J gene: TRBJ2-2
V gene: TRBV14
clone size: few
D gene: .

CDR3 protein: CASSLGGQLNTEAFF
CDR3 DNA: TGTGCCAGCAGCTTAGGCGGACAACTGAACACTGAAGCTTTCTTT
J gene: TRBJ1-1
V gene: TRBV7-2
clone size: few
D gene: .

CDR3 protein: CASSSGNLNTGELFF
CDR3 DNA: TGTGCCAGCTCTTCTGGGAATCTGAACACCGGGGAGCTGTTTTTT
J gene: TRBJ2-2
V gene: TRBV18
clone size: many
D gene: .

CDR3 protein: CASRRTSGSPGELFF
CDR3 DNA: TGTGCCAGCAGGCGGACTAGCGGGAGTCCCGGGGAGCTGTTTTTT
J gene: TRBJ2-2
V gene: TRBV12-3/TRBV12-4
clone size: few
D gene: TRBD2

CDR3 protein: CASSQAGASGANVLTF
CDR3 DNA: TGTGCCAGCAGCCAAGCAGGTGCCTCTGGGGCCAACGTCCTGACTTTC
J gene: TRBJ2-6
V gene: TRBV3-1
clone size: many
D gene: .

CDR3 protein: CASSSTGIQQETQYF
CDR3 DNA: TGCGCCAGCAGCTCAACAGGGATCCAACAAGAGACCCAGTACTTC
J gene: TRBJ2-5
V gene: TRBV5-1
clone size: few
D gene: .

CDR3 protein: CASSPSTGLGGDYEQYF
CDR3 DNA: TGCGCCAGCAGCCCCTCCACAGGGCTCGGCGGAGACTACGAGCAGTACTTC
J gene: TRBJ2-7
V gene: TRBV4-3
clone size: many
D gene: .

CDR3 protein: CASRTQGDYGYTF
CDR3 DNA: TGTGCCAGCCGCACCCAGGGGGACTATGGCTACACCTTC
J gene: TRBJ1-2
V gene: TRBV28
clone size: medium-sized
D gene: TRBD1

CDR3 protein: CSVDQADTQYF
CDR3 DNA: TGCAGCGTTGATCAGGCAGATACGCAGTATTTT
J gene: TRBJ2-3
V gene: TRBV29-1
clone size: many
D gene: .

CDR3 protein: CASSQPMVTEAFF
CDR3 DNA: TGCGCCAGCAGCCAACCGATGGTCACTGAAGCTTTCTTT
J gene: TRBJ1-1
V gene: TRBV4-1
clone size: few
D gene: .